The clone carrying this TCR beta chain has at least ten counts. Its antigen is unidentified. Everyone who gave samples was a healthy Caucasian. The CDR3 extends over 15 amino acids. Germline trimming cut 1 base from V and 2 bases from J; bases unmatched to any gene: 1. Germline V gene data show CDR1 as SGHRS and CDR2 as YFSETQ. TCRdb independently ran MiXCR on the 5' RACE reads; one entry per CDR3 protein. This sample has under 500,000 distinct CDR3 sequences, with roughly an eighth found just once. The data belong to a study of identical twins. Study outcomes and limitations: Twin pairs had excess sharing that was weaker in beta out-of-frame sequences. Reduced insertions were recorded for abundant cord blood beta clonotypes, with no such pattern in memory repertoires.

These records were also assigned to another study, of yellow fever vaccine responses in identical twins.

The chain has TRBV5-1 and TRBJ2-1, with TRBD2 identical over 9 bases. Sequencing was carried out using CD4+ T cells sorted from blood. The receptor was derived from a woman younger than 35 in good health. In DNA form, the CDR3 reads TGCGCCAGCAGCTTGATAGCGGGAGCCTACAATGAGCAGTTCTTC. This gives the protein CASSLIAGAYNEQFF.